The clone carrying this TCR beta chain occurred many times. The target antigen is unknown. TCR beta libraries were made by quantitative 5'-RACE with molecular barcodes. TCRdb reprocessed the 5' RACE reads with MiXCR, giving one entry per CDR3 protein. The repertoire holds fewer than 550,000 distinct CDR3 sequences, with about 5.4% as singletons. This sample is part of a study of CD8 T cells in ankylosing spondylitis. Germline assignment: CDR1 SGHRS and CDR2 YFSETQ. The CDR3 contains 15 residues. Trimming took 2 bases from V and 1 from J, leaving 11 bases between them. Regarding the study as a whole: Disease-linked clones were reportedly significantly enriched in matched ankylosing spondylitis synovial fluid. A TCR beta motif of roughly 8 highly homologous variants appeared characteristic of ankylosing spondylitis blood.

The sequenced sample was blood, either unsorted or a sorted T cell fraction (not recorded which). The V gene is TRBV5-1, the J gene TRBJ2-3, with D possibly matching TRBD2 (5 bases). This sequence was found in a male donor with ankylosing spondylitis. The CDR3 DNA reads TGCGCCAGCAGCTTTACGGCGGGCCGCACAGATACGCAGTATTTT. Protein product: CASSFTAGRTDTQYF.